Following are 32 T cell receptor beta chains from one sample sequenced in a study of cytomegalovirus exposure and HLA in healthy donors. With 60 Vbeta and 13 Jbeta primers, the PCR was carried out. Method: immunoSEQ multiplex PCR; TCRdb's copy keeps in-frame clones and lacks some. The data hold some 170,000 clones, with 65% to 75% observed a single time. Sequencing input: PBMCs. The receptor set was obtained from a human donor in good health.

In nucleotides, the CDR3 is TGTGCCAGTAGTACCATGGAGACTTATGGCTACACCTTC. Residues: CASSTMETYGYTF. V is TRBV19 and J is TRBJ1-2; D not resolved. V lost 4 bases to trimming and J lost 5 bases, with 11 bases between them. CDR1 and CDR2 from the germline V gene are LNHDA and SQIVND (reference sequence). This CDR3 comprises 13 residues. Full variable domain (outside the CDR3, taken from reference TRBV19 and TRBJ1-2): DGGITQSPKYLFRKEGQNVTLSCEQNLNHDAMYWYRQDPGQGLRLIYYSQIVNDFQKGDIAEGYSVSREKKESFPLTVTSAQKNPTAFYLCASSTMETYGYTFGSGTRLTVV.

This rearrangement joins TRBV6-1 to TRBJ1-6, with TRBD1 as a possible D gene (5 bases). The germline V and J ends were trimmed by 2 bases and 5 bases, with 13 bases remaining between them. The CDR3 is made up of 16 amino acids. The V gene's germline CDR1 is MNHNS and CDR2 SASEGT. CDR3 sequence reads: CASSERNRQNNSPLHF. The DNA for the CDR3 is TGTGCCAGCAGTGAAAGGAATAGACAGAATAATTCACCCCTCCACTTT.

In DNA, the CDR3 is TGCGCCAGCAGCTTAACCACCGGGATCTCAGCAGATACGCAGTATTTT. Protein: CASSLTTGISADTQYF. This rearrangement joins TRBV5-1 to TRBJ2-3; the D gene is possibly TRBD2 (5 bases). CDR1 and CDR2 from the germline V gene are SGHRS and YFSETQ. V was pared by 2 bases and J by 4 bases, with 17 bases between. The CDR3 spans 16 residues.

The chain recombines TRBV15 with TRBJ1-6, with 11 bases that match TRBD1. Germline loops: CDR1 LNHNV, CDR2 YYDKDF (reference sequence). The CDR3 contains 15 residues. The V and J ends lost 3 bases and 9 bases, in that order; junction bases with no gene match: 4. The chain's CDR3 is CATSRGGQGGSPLHF. The CDR3 DNA is TGTGCCACCAGCAGGGGGGGACAGGGGGGTTCACCCCTCCACTTT.

J is TRBJ1-1 and V is TRBV11-1; D gene unclear. CDR1 SGHAT and CDR2 FQDESV come from the germline V gene (reference sequence). V dropped 6 bases and J dropped 0 bases, with 14 bases sitting between them. The CDR3 length is 15 residues. CDR3 bases: TGTGCCAGCAGGAGGGCACAAGTGATGAACACTGAAGCTTTCTTT. Its protein is CASRRAQVMNTEAFF.

The V and J genes are TRBV15 and TRBJ2-7, with a weak D call TRBD2 (6 bases). Germline assignment: CDR1 LNHNV and CDR2 YYDKDF (reference sequence). This CDR3 is built from 15 residues. Trimming took off 9 bases at V and 2 bases at J, with 20 bases between the two ends. As DNA, the CDR3 is TGTGCCACGGCTAGCGAAGAGGAGGCGGCCTACGAGCAGTACTTC. This translates into CATASEEEAAYEQYF.

A note on this clone: Relative to the germline gene, one junction end is altered; a read error may explain this. This chain links TRBV7-9 with TRBJ1-1; no definite D call. The V gene's germline CDR1 is SEHNR and CDR2 FQNEAQ (reference sequence). The CDR3 sequence is 12 residues long. The CDR3 spells CSSSPSSTEAFF. CDR3 DNA sequence: TGTTCCAGCAGCCCATCGAGTACTGAAGCTTTCTTT.

This chain connects TRBV19 to TRBJ2-7; 9 nucleotides agree with TRBD1. The CDR3 contains 15 residues. The V gene's germline CDR1 is LNHDA and CDR2 SQIVND (reference sequence). Trimming at V came to 7 bases and at J to 2 bases, leaving 9 bases not matched to a gene. The CDR3 protein is CASTTGTGYPYEQYF. The CDR3 nucleotides are TGTGCCAGTACCACCGGGACAGGGTATCCCTACGAGCAGTACTTC.

The V and J genes are TRBV2 and TRBJ2-3, with TRBD1 matching over 8 bases. With V trimmed by 6 bases and J by 0 bases, 11 bases remained unmatched. This CDR3 contains 17 residues. Looked up from germline, CDR1 is SNHLY and CDR2 is FYNNEI. The CDR3 region is CASRGPQGATSTDTQYF. The CDR3 DNA reads TGTGCCAGCAGGGGCCCGCAGGGGGCGACTAGCACAGATACGCAGTATTTT.

The chain links TRBV11-2 to TRBJ2-3, with D uncertain. Germline assignment: CDR1 SGHAT and CDR2 FQNNGV. The CDR3 consists of 16 residues. The V end was cut by 0 bases, the J end by 0 bases, with 10 bases between. The DNA for the CDR3 is TGTGCCAGCAGCTTAGATGGGCAGGCTAGCACAGATACGCAGTATTTT. Translating it yields CASSLDGQASTDTQYF.

The chain's CDR3 is CASSSGVAETQYF. Here the CDR3 DNA reads TGTGCCAGCAGCTCGGGGGTAGCAGAGACCCAGTACTTC. The genes are TRBV7-6 and TRBJ2-5; perhaps TRBD2 as D (6 bases). V was trimmed by 4 bases and J by 4 bases, leaving 10 bases between them. Germline lookup yields CDR1 SGHVS and CDR2 FNYEAQ. CDR3 length: 13 residues.

This chain uses TRBV7-8 with TRBJ2-1; 7 positions agree with TRBD2. The CDR3 length is 15 residues. Trimming at V came to 5 bases and at J to 2 bases, leaving 6 bases not matched to a gene. From germline, CDR1 is SGHVS and CDR2 FQNEAQ. CDR3 loop: CASSPLAATYNEQFF. As DNA, the CDR3 is TGTGCCAGCAGCCCGCTAGCGGCCACCTACAATGAGCAGTTCTTC.

CDR3 in DNA: TGTGCCAGCAGCCAGGGACAGGGGATCGGCGAGCAGTACTTC. Amino acids: CASSQGQGIGEQYF. The rearrangement joins TRBV2 to TRBJ2-7, with 10 bases identical to TRBD1. Germline V lookup: CDR1 SNHLY, CDR2 FYNNEI. J was trimmed by 6 bases and V by 6 bases; bases with no gene match: 8. This CDR3 region has 14 residues.

The chain employs TRBV27 and TRBJ2-1; TRBD2 might be the D (6 bases). The CDR3 runs to 13 residues. Looked up from germline, CDR1 is MNHEY and CDR2 is SMNVEV (reference sequence). Trimming took off 6 bases at V and 6 bases at J, with 12 bases between the two ends. The CDR3 DNA reads TGTGCCAGCAGAGAACACGGGGGCAATGAGCAGTTCTTC. It translates to CASREHGGNEQFF.

The chain recombines TRBV30 with TRBJ2-7, with 9 bases aligning to TRBD1. Germline V gene sequence: CDR1 GTSNPN, CDR2 SVGIG (reference sequence). The CDR3 has 12 amino acids. The CDR3, as DNA: TGTGCGACGGGACAGGGCTCCTACGAGCAGTACTTC. Its translation: CATGQGSYEQYF.

This sequence joins TRBV9 and TRBJ1-1; 7 bases match TRBD1. Germline loops: CDR1 SGDLS, CDR2 YYNGEE. The CDR3 consists of 15 residues. Trimming took 3 bases from V and 0 from J; bases not matched to a gene: 5. The CDR3 DNA sequence: TGTGCCAGCAGCGCATACAGGGGTATGAACACTGAAGCTTTCTTT. Translated: CASSAYRGMNTEAFF.

The V call is TRBV6-5, the J call TRBJ2-2; the D is unclear. There are 16 residues in the CDR3. Germline-derived CDR1 and CDR2 are MNHEY and SVGAGI. V lost 0 bases to trimming and J lost 0 bases, with 8 bases between them. In nucleotides, the CDR3 is TGTGCCAGCAGTTACTCGGGCAGCCCGAACACCGGGGAGCTGTTTTTT. Amino acids: CASSYSGSPNTGELFF.

Comments on this clone: The junction departs from germline at one end; a sequencing error may be responsible. CDR3 DNA: TGTGCTAGCAGCTTATCAGGGTCAAACAATGAGCAGTTCTTC. Amino acids: CASSLSGSNNEQFF. The chain carries TRBV7-7 and TRBJ2-1; D possibly corresponds to TRBD1 (5 bases). Germline V gene lookup returns CDR1 SSHAT and CDR2 FNYEAQ (reference sequence). The CDR3 runs 14 residues.

The chain links TRBV4-3 to TRBJ1-2; TRBD1 agrees at 8 bases. This CDR3 region has 16 residues. V dropped 0 bases and J dropped 7; count of bases not matched to a gene: 10. Germline CDR1 and CDR2: LGHNA and YSLEER. CDR3 region: CASSQEEGARGRGYTF. For the CDR3, the DNA is TGCGCCAGCAGCCAAGAGGAGGGGGCCAGGGGGCGTGGCTACACCTTC.

This clone was seen more than once but under ten times. V gene TRBV2 combines with J gene TRBJ2-1; 11 bases are a match to TRBD2. Per germline, CDR1 SNHLY and CDR2 FYNNEI. J lost 2 bases, V lost 5 bases, and 5 bases had no gene match. The length of the CDR3 is 16 residues. The CDR3: CASSLTSGVTYNEQFF. In DNA form, the CDR3 reads TGTGCCAGCAGTCTGACTAGCGGGGTGACCTACAATGAGCAGTTCTTC.

About this clone itself: Other DNA sequences in the same sample also yield this CDR3. CDR3 region: CASSKGQGNTGELFF. As DNA, the CDR3 is TGCGCCAGCAGCAAGGGACAGGGTAACACCGGGGAGCTGTTTTTT. The chain has TRBV5-1 and TRBJ2-2; TRBD1 matches 9 bases. Germline V CDR1 and CDR2: SGHRS, YFSETQ. Trimming cost V 4 bases and J 2 bases; bases outside gene matches: 3. This CDR3 spans 15 amino acids.

This clone has a count of ten or more. The rearrangement links TRBV6-1 to TRBJ2-7, with 7 positions matching TRBD1. V dropped 6 bases and J dropped 6; count of bases not matched to a gene: 8. This CDR3 contains 13 residues. Germline CDR1 is MNHNS and CDR2 is SASEGT. CDR3: CASRVDRVGEQYF. The CDR3 DNA is TGTGCCAGCAGAGTCGACAGGGTGGGCGAGCAGTACTTC.

The gene calls are TRBV19 and TRBJ1-1; TRBD1 aligns across 9 bases. From germline, CDR1 is LNHDA and CDR2 SQIVND (reference sequence). CDR3 size: 16 residues. Trimming at V came to 3 bases and at J to 0 bases, leaving 5 bases not matched to a gene. CDR3 DNA: TGTGCCAGTAGTATGGGACAGGGCATCATGAACACTGAAGCTTTCTTT. Its protein product is CASSMGQGIMNTEAFF.

V usage is TRBV2 and J usage is TRBJ1-5; no definite D call. Deletions cut 4 bases from V and 3 bases from J, with 10 bases between. Germline loops: CDR1 SNHLY, CDR2 FYNNEI. The CDR3 loop spans 14 amino acids. The CDR3 region is CASSATRNNQPQHF. CDR3 sequence (DNA): TGTGCCAGCAGTGCCACCAGGAACAATCAGCCCCAGCATTTT.

This clone was seen more than once but under ten times. The V call is TRBV6-1, the J call TRBJ2-5; D possibly corresponds to TRBD1 (5 bases). The germline CDR1 and CDR2 sequences are MNHNS and SASEGT. Trimming took 0 bases from V and 2 from J, leaving 13 bases between them. The length of the CDR3 is 16 residues. CDR3 amino acids: CASSEALLGRQETQYF. The DNA for the CDR3 is TGTGCCAGCAGTGAAGCGCTTCTGGGGCGGCAAGAGACCCAGTACTTC.

V and J are TRBV19 and TRBJ1-1; D not certain. From germline, CDR1 is LNHDA and CDR2 SQIVND (reference sequence). The CDR3 loop spans 13 amino acids. Trimming cost V 3 bases and J 1 base, with 6 bases left between them. In nucleotides, the CDR3 is TGTGCCAGTAGTATTCAGGAGAACACTGAAGCTTTCTTT. It translates to CASSIQENTEAFF.

The V call is TRBV5-8, the J call TRBJ1-1; no reliable D call. The CDR3 loop spans 15 amino acids. With 4 bases removed from V and 1 base from J, the gap between germline ends came to 14 bases. Germline lookup yields CDR1 SGHTS and CDR2 YDEGEE. The CDR3 here is CASSIPRQPNTEAFF. CDR3 sequence (DNA): TGTGCCAGCAGCATCCCGAGGCAGCCGAACACTGAAGCTTTCTTT.

The chain uses TRBV27 and TRBJ1-2; perhaps TRBD1 as D (5 bases). V lost 3 bases, J lost 3 bases, and 14 bases lay in between. This CDR3 is 15 amino acids long. The V gene's germline CDR1 is MNHEY and CDR2 SMNVEV (reference sequence). The CDR3 DNA follows: TGTGCCAGCAGTTTCCGTCTCGACAGCTACTATGGCTACACCTTC. This encodes CASSFRLDSYYGYTF.

This chain links TRBV11-2 with TRBJ1-5; 10 bases agree with TRBD1. CDR3 length: 17 amino acids. In germline, CDR1 is SGHAT, CDR2 FQNNGV. Unmatched junction bases numbered 9, after V lost 1 base and J lost 6 bases. The CDR3 DNA is TGTGCCAGCAGCTTAGGGAGGGGACAGGGGATAGGTCAGCCCCAGCATTTT. Protein sequence: CASSLGRGQGIGQPQHF.

The J gene is TRBJ2-7, the V gene TRBV18, with a weak D call TRBD1 (5 bases). Per germline, CDR1 KGHSH and CDR2 LQKENI. CDR3 length equals 14 residues. Trimming shortened V by 0 bases and J by 6 bases, and 12 bases separated the two germline ends. CDR3 region: CASSPPGRVPEQYF. CDR3 in DNA: TGTGCCAGCTCACCACCGGGCAGGGTCCCCGAGCAGTACTTC.

In regard to this clone: Other DNA sequences in this sample translate to the same CDR3. The chain has TRBV4-3 and TRBJ2-7; TRBD2 is a possible D gene (6 bases). The CDR3 length is 15 residues. V lost 0 bases and J 2 bases, leaving 11 bases between the germline ends. Germline V gene lookup returns CDR1 LGHNA and CDR2 YSLEER. This CDR3 reads CASSQDRERAYEQYF. CDR3 in DNA: TGCGCCAGCAGCCAAGATCGGGAGCGCGCCTACGAGCAGTACTTC.

The chain joins TRBV2 to TRBJ2-1, with D maybe TRBD2 (6 bases). Between the trimmed V and J ends, which lost 11 bases and 6 bases, there was a span of 23 bases. This CDR3 has 15 amino acids. The germline CDR1 and CDR2 sequences are SNHLY and FYNNEI. CDR3 amino acids: CAVVRFSRGGNEQFF. The DNA for the CDR3 is TGTGCCGTCGTACGCTTCTCACGGGGAGGCAATGAGCAGTTCTTC.